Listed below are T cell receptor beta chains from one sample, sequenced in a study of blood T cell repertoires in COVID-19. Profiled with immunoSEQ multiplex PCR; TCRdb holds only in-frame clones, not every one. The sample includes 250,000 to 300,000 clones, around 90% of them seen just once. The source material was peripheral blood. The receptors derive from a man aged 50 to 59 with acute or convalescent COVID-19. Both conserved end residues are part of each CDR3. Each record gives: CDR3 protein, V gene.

CDR3: CASSLGPGLAGANEQFF; V: TRBV5-4
CDR3: CATAEGSASSYEQYF; V: TRBV2
CDR3: CASSQDPASGGTQYF; V: TRBV3-1/TRBV3-2
CDR3: CASSIPGAALHF; V: TRBV19
CDR3: CASSFGTGVNYGYTF; V: TRBV7-2
CDR3: CASSQGLAGIKFSDNEQFF; V: TRBV11-2
CDR3: CASSEVARGQPQHF; V: TRBV2
CDR3: CASSPDRGGNYGYTF; V: TRBV7-9
CDR3: CASSLGSAGELFF; V: TRBV7-9
CDR3: CASSVGHGNQETQYF; V: TRBV4-1
CDR3: CASRGDTPRTGELFF; V: TRBV10-1
CDR3: CASSFLASRDRYNEQFF; V: TRBV5-1
CDR3: CASSLEAGSYNSPLHF; V: TRBV2
CDR3: CASSEETVGTQYF; V: TRBV2
CDR3: CASSTTAPIFTEAFF; V: TRBV6-5
CDR3: CASSPIDRVNIQYF; V: TRBV27
CDR3: CASSQETGGDGELFF; V: TRBV4-1
CDR3: CATSDTTGPSQETQYF; V: TRBV24-1
CDR3: CASSLVGQANVDEQYF; V: TRBV5-5
CDR3: CASSPRQGAGTEAFF; V: TRBV4-1
CDR3: CASSYLGNDQPQHF; V: TRBV6-5
CDR3: CASSIVSGHTEAFF; V: TRBV19
CDR3: CASSHPGQGAGYTF; V: TRBV6-5
CDR3: CASSVGQDTEAFF; V: TRBV9